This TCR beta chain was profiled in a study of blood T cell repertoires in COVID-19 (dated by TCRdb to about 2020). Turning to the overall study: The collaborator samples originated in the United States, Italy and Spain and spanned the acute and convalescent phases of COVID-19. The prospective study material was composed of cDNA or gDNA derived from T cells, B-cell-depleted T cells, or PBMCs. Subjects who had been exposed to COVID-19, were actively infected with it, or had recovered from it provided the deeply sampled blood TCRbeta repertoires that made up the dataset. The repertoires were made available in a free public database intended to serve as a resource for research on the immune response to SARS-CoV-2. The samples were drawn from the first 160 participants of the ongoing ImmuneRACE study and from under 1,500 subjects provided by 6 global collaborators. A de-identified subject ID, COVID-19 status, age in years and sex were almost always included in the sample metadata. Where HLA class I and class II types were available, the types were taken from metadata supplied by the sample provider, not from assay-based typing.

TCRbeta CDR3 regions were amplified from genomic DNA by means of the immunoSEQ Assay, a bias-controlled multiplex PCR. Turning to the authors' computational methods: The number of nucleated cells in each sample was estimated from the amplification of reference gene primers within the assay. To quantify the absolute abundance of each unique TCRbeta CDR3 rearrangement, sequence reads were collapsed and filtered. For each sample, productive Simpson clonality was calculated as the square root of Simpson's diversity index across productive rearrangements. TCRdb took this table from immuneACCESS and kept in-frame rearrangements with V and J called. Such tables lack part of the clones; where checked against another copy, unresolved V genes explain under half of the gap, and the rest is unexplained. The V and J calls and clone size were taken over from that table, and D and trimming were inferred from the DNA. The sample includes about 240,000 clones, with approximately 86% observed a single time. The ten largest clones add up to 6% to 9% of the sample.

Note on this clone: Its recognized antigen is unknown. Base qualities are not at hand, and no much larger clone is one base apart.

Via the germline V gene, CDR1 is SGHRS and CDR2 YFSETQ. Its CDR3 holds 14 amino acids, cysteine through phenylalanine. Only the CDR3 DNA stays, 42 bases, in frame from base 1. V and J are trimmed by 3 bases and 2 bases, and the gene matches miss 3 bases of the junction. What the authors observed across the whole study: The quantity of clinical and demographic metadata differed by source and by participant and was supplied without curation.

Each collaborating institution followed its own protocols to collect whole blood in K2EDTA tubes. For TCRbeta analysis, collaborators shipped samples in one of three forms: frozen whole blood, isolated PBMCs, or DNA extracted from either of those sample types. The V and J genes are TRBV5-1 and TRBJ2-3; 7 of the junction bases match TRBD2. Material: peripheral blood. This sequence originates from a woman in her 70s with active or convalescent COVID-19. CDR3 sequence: CASSSGGTTDTQYF. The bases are TGCGCCAGCAGCTCCGGGGGGACCACAGATACGCAGTATTTT.